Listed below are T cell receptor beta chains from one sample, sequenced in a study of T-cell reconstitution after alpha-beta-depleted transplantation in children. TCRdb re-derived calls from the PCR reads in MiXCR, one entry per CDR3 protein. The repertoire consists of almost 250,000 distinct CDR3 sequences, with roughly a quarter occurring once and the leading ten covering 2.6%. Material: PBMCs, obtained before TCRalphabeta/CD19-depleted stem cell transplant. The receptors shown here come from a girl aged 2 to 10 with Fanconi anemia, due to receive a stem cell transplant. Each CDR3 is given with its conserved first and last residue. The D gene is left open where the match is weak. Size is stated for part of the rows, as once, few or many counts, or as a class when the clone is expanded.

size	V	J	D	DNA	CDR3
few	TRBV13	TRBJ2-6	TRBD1	TGTGCCAGCAGCTTAGAGGGGACAGGGGGTCTCCCTGGGGCCAACGTCCTGACTTTC	CASSLEGTGGLPGANVLTF
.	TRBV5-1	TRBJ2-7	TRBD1	TGCGCCAGCAGCGCTCCGGGACAGGGGGCCTACGAGCAGTACTTC	CASSAPGQGAYEQYF
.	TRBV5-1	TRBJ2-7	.	TGCGCCAGCAGCTTGCGTGACGCCACCTACGAGCAGTACTTC	CASSLRDATYEQYF
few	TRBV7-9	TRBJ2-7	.	TGTGCCAGCAACCTCGCCGGCTACGAGCAGTACTTC	CASNLAGYEQYF
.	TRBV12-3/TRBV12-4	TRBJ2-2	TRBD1	TGTGCCAGCAGCCAACAGGGGGTGAACACCGGGGAGCTGTTTTTT	CASSQQGVNTGELFF
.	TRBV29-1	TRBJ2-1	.	TGCAGCGTTGAGGAAGGGATGGGGGGTGAGCAGTTCTTC	CSVEEGMGGEQFF
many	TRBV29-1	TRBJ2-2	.	TGCAGCGTCCGGGGTTGGAGGGAACATCCGATCCCGAACACCGGGGAGCTGTTTTTT	CSVRGWREHPIPNTGELFF
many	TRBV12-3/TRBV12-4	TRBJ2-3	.	TGTGCCAGCAGACAGACAGCGGATACGCAGTATTTT	CASRQTADTQYF
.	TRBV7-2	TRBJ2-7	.	TGTGCCAGCAGCAGGAGACACCTGATAACCTACGAGCAGTACTTC	CASSRRHLITYEQYF
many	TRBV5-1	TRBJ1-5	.	TGCGCCAGCAGCTTGAGGGCAGGGGGCAATCAGCCCCAGCATTTT	CASSLRAGGNQPQHF
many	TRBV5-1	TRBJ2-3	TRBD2	TGCGCCAGCAGCCCTGGGGAGGGAGCAGCAGATACGCAGTATTTT	CASSPGEGAADTQYF
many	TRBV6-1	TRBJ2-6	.	TGTGCCAGCACCAGGGGCGCAGGGAACTCTGGGGCCAACGTCCTGACTTTC	CASTRGAGNSGANVLTF
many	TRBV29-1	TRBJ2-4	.	TGCAGCGTTGGTCTCCGGGGCGGCAAAAACATTCAGTACTTC	CSVGLRGGKNIQYF
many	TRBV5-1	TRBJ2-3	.	TGCGCCAGCAGCAGGACAGCAGGCACAGATACGCAGTATTTT	CASSRTAGTDTQYF
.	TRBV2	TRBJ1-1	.	TGTGCCATCCACCCCTTGGGAGGGAACACTGAAGCTTTCTTT	CAIHPLGGNTEAFF
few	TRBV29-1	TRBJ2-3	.	TGCAGTCTAACAAGGGGCACAGATACGCAGTATTTT	CSLTRGTDTQYF
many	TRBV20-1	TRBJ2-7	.	TGCAGTGCTAGAGATCGAATGCTCCTTCCCTACGAGCAGTACTTC	CSARDRMLLPYEQYF
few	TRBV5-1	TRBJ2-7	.	TGCGCCAGCACAAATGGAGGCTCGAGCTCCTACGAGCAGTACTTC	CASTNGGSSSYEQYF
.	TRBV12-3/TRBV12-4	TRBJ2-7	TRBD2	TGTGCCAGCAGTAGCCATCTGACTAGCCGGCGCTACGAGCAGTACTTC	CASSSHLTSRRYEQYF
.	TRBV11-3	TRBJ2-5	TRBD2	TGTGCCAGCAGCTCGGGACTAGCGGGAGTACAAGAGACCCAGTACTTC	CASSSGLAGVQETQYF
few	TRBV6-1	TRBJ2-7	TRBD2	TGTGCCAGCAGTAGATCCGGACTAGCGGGGGGCCCTTACGAGCAGTACTTC	CASSRSGLAGGPYEQYF
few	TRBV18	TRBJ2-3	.	TGTGCCAGCTCACCAGGTCCCAGTCTGGATACGCAGTATTTT	CASSPGPSLDTQYF
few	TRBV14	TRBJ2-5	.	TGTGCCAGCAGCCAATCTAGGAGACCATACCAAGAGACCCAGTACTTC	CASSQSRRPYQETQYF
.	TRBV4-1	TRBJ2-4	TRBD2	TGCGCCAGCAGCCGGACAATAAAGGGAGTAGCGGGAGGGCCGTGGAACATTCAGTACTTC	CASSRTIKGVAGGPWNIQYF
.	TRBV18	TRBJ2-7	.	TGTGCCAGCTCACCACCGAGCGGGCCTTACGAGCAGTACTTC	CASSPPSGPYEQYF
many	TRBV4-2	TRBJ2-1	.	TGTGCCAGCAGCCAGGAACTAGAACTTGAGCAGTTCTTC	CASSQELELEQFF
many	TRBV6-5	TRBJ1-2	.	TGTGCCAGCAGTTACAGTGGGCTGGGGACCTATGGCTACACCTTC	CASSYSGLGTYGYTF
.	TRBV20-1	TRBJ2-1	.	TGCAGTGCTACGAAGGGAGTAGCGGAGTACAATGAGCAGTTCTTC	CSATKGVAEYNEQFF
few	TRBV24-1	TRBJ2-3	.	TGTGCCACCAGTGATTTGAGGGGGGTGGGCACAGATACGCAGTATTTT	CATSDLRGVGTDTQYF
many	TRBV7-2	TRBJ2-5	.	TGTGCCAGCAGCTCGTCGCTTGACTGGGTTGAGACCCAGTACTTC	CASSSSLDWVETQYF
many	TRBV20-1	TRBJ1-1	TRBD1	TGCAGTGCAGGACAGGCTACCCACTCTGAAGCTTTCTTT	CSAGQATHSEAFF
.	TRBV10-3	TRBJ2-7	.	TGTGCCATCAGTGAGTCGAGATATCACGAGCAGTACTTC	CAISESRYHEQYF
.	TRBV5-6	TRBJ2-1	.	TGTGCCAGCAGCTTCACGGGGCCAGGTCCTAGCAATGAGCAGTTCTTC	CASSFTGPGPSNEQFF
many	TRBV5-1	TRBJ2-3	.	TGCGCCAGCAGCCACGCTAGCACAGATACGCAGTATTTT	CASSHASTDTQYF
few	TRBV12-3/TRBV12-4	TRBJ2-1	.	TGTGCCAGCAGTTTCGTGGGAGAGTCCTACAATGAGCAGTTCTTC	CASSFVGESYNEQFF
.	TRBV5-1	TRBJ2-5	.	TGCGCCAGCAGCCTACGCCAGTTAACGACGGGACAAGAGACCCAGTACTTC	CASSLRQLTTGQETQYF
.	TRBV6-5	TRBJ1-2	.	TGTGCCAGCAGTTATAAGGGGAGGAACTATGGCTACACCTTC	CASSYKGRNYGYTF
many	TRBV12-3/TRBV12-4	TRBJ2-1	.	TGTGCCAGCAGTTTTGACACCTACAATGAGCAGTTCTTC	CASSFDTYNEQFF
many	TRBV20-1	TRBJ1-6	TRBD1	TGCAGTGCTCGGATGGGACAGGAGCACTCACCCCTCCACTTT	CSARMGQEHSPLHF
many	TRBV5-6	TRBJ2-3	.	TGTGCCAGCAGCTTGAGCCTATTCGGCACAGATACGCAGTATTTT	CASSLSLFGTDTQYF
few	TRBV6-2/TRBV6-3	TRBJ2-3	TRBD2	TGTGCCAGCAGCTCGACTAGCGGGCCTAGCACAGATACGCAGTATTTT	CASSSTSGPSTDTQYF